This T cell receptor (beta chain) was captured by sequencing in a study of regulatory T cells in long-lasting Graves disease (dated by TCRdb to 2020 to 2023). Study-wide context: Patients with newly diagnosed Graves' disease had been on antithyroid drugs for under 3 months. Peripheral blood TCR sequencing and RNA sequencing compared persistent Graves' disease patients with newly diagnosed Graves' disease patients. The study was conducted in China and was registered as a clinical trial. A total of about 33 samples were covered by TCR sequencing, comprising 13 persistent and roughly 20 newly diagnosed Graves' disease patients.

This clonotype was seen a few times. No cognate antigen has been identified for it. No quality values exist for individual bases; no much larger clone is one base distant. The method was multiplex PCR. The sequencing machine was an Illumina HiSeq 4000. CDR3 regions were amplified by Arm-PCR with iRepertoire HTBI primers to construct TCR beta libraries. PCR products were gel purified before sequencing. The paper's data handling went like this. A total of 62 TRBV and 14 TRBJ segments were identified across samples and were used for gene usage analysis of CDR3 amino acid clonotypes. COPE and FqMerger were used to merge the filtered high-quality paired reads into contigs. BLAST was used to align contigs to the IMGT TRBV, TRBD and TRBJ reference genes, and CDR3 was defined following IMGT. Any clonotype with a frequency above 0.1% was counted as a highly expanded clone. Repertoire diversity was measured by Shannon entropy, and V-J evenness by the Gini coefficient. A clonotype found in more than one individual was treated as public. The public reads were run again by TCRdb, first through fastp at Q25 and then through MiXCR, and only productive beta chains were kept. Identical CDR3 protein sequences are pooled into one entry, listed with their most common genes and DNA. These V and J calls originate from TCRdb's pipeline instead of the authors' own analysis. Counted in this sample were approximately 400,000 distinct CDR3 sequences; about 15% of them appeared once. Under 9% of the sample is held by the ten biggest clonotypes.

The label giving this sample's time point can be read as: newly diagnosed GD, antithyroid drugs for less than 3 months. RNA was extracted from PBMCs in TRIzol for both TCR sequencing and RNA sequencing. Graves' disease was diagnosed according to American Thyroid Association guidelines. Patients for the study were recruited at an endocrinology department in Xi'an, China. Each patient gave 8.5 to 9.5 milliliters of peripheral blood, collected in an EDTA anticoagulant tube. Ficoll Paque Plus density gradient separation was used to isolate PBMCs, and no further T cell sorting was done. An Agilent 2100 Bioanalyzer and agarose gel were used to check RNA quality, and a NanoDrop 2000 was used to measure RNA concentration. Including cysteine and phenylalanine, the CDR3 has 15 amino acids. The only DNA kept is the CDR3, 45 bases in frame from the first base. V and J are truncated by 3 bases and 2 bases respectively, leaving an intervening sequence of 11 bases. CDR1 and CDR2 were assigned from the germline V gene as MDHEN and SYDVKM.

Summary of the overall study and its limitations: Only peripheral blood was studied, because thyroid tissue, the primary lesion, was inaccessible. Persistent Graves' disease patients showed lower TCR Shannon entropy and fewer highly expanded clones than newly diagnosed patients, suggesting clonal expansion. Persistent disease showed preferential use of TRBV28, TRBJ1-2 and TRBJ2-5, whereas newly diagnosed disease favored TRBV20-1 and TRBJ2-1. Sequencing and analysis were limited to the TCR beta chain. Patients with persistent disease shared more public clonotypes (about 3,000) than newly diagnosed patients did (more than 900). As a limitation, the authors acknowledged that the small sample size may reduce accuracy.

This same sample was also taken into another study, of T cells in Graves' hyperthyroidism and ophthalmopathy. Taken from the second paper: Graves' hyperthyroidism was defined as stable when no progression to ophthalmopathy occurred over 18 months of follow-up. The hyperthyroidism patients were between 18 and 65 years old and newly diagnosed, with a disease duration of less than 2 months. Patients with uncontrolled infections, other autoimmune diseases, pregnancy or lactation were excluded. Diagnoses were established on the basis of clinical symptoms, serum thyroxine and TRAb, thyroid ultrasound, and orbital computed tomography. The TCR CDR3 was subjected to a first round of RT-PCR using the HTBI primer set and the Qiagen OneStep RT-PCR kit. Most expanded thyroid clonotypes (frequency above 0.001) were also detected in blood, a finding suggesting that blood repertoires may reflect thyroid immune responses. A model built on a 13 V-J signature distinguished ophthalmopathy from stable hyperthyroidism, reaching approximately 89% sensitivity and around 81% specificity in cross-validation and 80%/75% in testing. In validation, the model predicted progression to ophthalmopathy with approximately 69% sensitivity and less than 75% specificity, a median of approximately 6.7 months before onset. To identify distinguishing TCR V-J signatures, a discovery cohort of 95 to 100 patients was used, comprising 43 with Graves' ophthalmopathy and under 60 with stable Graves' hyperthyroidism. Prospective prediction of ophthalmopathy was tested in an independent validation cohort of approximately 18 hyperthyroidism patients and some 17 patients who later progressed to ophthalmopathy. For training and testing, the 100 or so patients in the discovery cohort were randomly divided in a 7:3 ratio. In six Graves' hyperthyroidism patients, the study also compared T-cell repertoires from thyroid tissue with T-cell repertoires from blood. Once sampling was done, hyperthyroidism patients were given methimazole at a starting dose of 30 mg daily, whereas ophthalmopathy patients were given high-dose intravenous methylprednisolone. A second multiplex PCR round built the libraries, followed by size selection and purification. Sequencing of the libraries was done on an Illumina HiSeq2000 using paired-end 100 bp reads. SOAPnuke was used to process the raw data, with reads discarded if the reads contained adapters or uncalled bases, had a mean Phred below 15, or lacked an exact constant-primer or identifier match. COPE v1.2.5 was used to merge the high-quality paired reads, and each unique nucleotide sequence was defined as a clonotype. MiTCR v1.1 was used to align the clonotypes against IMGT TRBV, TRBD and TRBJ reference segments. The analysis was restricted to V-J combinations with a frequency above 0.0001, which together covered roughly 99% of the repertoires. A TCS score was defined as the ratio of F50 (clonal expansion) to E x V (chaos), with BLOSUM62-based TCRdist applied between CDR3 peptides within each V-J. Welch's t-statistics and random forest reduced around 520 V-J features to around 14, which were used in a naive Bayes classifier (R e1071). No statistical method was used to fix the sample size in advance, and group allocation was not hidden from the investigators. TCR Vbeta CDR3 sequencing of 120 to 150 peripheral blood samples (fewer than 45 ophthalmopathy, over 70 hyperthyroidism and roughly 17 progressor patients) is reported in the paper.

This specimen was peripheral blood mononuclear cells (PBMCs), taken at new diagnosis, from a patient treated with antithyroid drugs. The receptor comes from a woman between 40 and 55 years old with Graves disease. Donor details come from another sample of the same person, matched by shared clones. The V and J segments used are TRBV28 and TRBJ1-3, with a tentative D gene TRBD1 over 5 matching bases. The nucleotide sequence is TGTGCCAGCAGTTTGGGAGGGGACGCTGGAAACACCATATATTTT. This yields the protein CASSLGGDAGNTIYF.